The 3 T cell receptor beta chains given below trace back to one sample, sequenced in a study of T cell responses to AZD1222 COVID-19 vaccine. The method was immunoSEQ multiplex PCR; TCRdb's version includes in-frame clones alone and lacks a portion of them. Altogether about 150,000 clones are present, 90% to 95% being singletons, with the ten largest covering 1.1% to 1.5%. Sequenced here: peripheral blood, sampled on day 0 of AZD1222 vaccination. Every receptor here comes from an adult in good health.

This clone was recorded once. The V call is TRBV4-3, the J call TRBJ1-1; TRBD1 is a possible D gene (5 bases). Germline V gene sequence: CDR1 LGHNA, CDR2 YSLEER. The CDR3 is 16 amino acids. Trimming took 4 bases from V and 3 from J, leaving 18 bases between them. The DNA for the CDR3 is TGCGCCAGCAGCCCCTCTGGGGGGGGATGGGACACTGAAGCTTTCTTT. Translation: CASSPSGGGWDTEAFF.

This chain uses TRBV28 with TRBJ2-5; 10 nucleotides align to TRBD2. V lost 3 bases, J lost 3 bases, and 16 bases stayed unmatched. Per the germline V gene, CDR1 is MDHEN and CDR2 is SYDVKM. CDR3 length equals 19 residues. The CDR3 nucleotides read TGTGCCAGCAGTTTCGGACTAGCGGAGGGAGGGATCCTAAAAGAGACCCAGTACTTC. Amino acids: CASSFGLAEGGILKETQYF.

This clone was counted once. The chain joins TRBV5-1 to TRBJ1-6; D uncertain. Trimming cost V 7 bases and J 9 bases, with 17 bases left between them. Germline CDR1 is SGHRS and CDR2 is YFSETQ. CDR3 size: 14 residues. CDR3 loop: CASGPGRAVSPLHF. DNA for the CDR3: TGCGCCAGCGGTCCAGGACGGGCGGTTTCACCCCTCCACTTT.